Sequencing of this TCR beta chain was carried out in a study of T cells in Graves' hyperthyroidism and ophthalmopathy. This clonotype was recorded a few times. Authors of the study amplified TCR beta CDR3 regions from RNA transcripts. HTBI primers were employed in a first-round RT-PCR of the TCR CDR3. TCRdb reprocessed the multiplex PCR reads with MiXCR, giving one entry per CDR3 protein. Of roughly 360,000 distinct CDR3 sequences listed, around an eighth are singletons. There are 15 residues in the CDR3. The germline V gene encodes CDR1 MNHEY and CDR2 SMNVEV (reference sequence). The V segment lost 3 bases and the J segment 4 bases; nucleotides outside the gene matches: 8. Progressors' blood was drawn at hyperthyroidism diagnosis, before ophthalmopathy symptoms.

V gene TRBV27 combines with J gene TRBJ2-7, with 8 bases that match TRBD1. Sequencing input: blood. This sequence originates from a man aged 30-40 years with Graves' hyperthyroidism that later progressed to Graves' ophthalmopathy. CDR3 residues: CASSFLGQGGYEQYF. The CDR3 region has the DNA TGTGCCAGCAGTTTCCTCGGACAGGGCGGGTACGAGCAGTACTTC.